This TCR beta chain was identified in a study of blood T cell repertoires in COVID-19. Study details: Some COVID-19 samples were acute and others convalescent; all came from the United States, Italy and Spain.

In assigning cohorts, the study relied on participant-reported clinical history. Exposed enrollees encountered a COVID-19 case at some point within 2 weeks before study entry. Measured with immunoSEQ multiplex PCR; TCRdb has only the in-frame clones, and not every one. Here the sample spans over 350,000 clones, approximately 90% being singletons. Source material: PBMCs or T cells enriched from blood (not recorded which). This TCR came from a woman aged 35 to 49 who had been exposed to COVID-19.

CDR3 residues: CATATGTGSPDTQYF. The CDR3 region has the DNA TGTGCCACTGCGACCGGGACAGGGAGCCCAGATACGCAGTATTTT. The chain uses TRBV24-1 and TRBJ2-3, with TRBD1 matching over 9 bases. CDR1 and CDR2 from the germline V gene are KGHDR and SFDVKD. This CDR3 comprises 15 residues. The J segment lost 4 bases and the V segment lost 10 bases, leaving 11 bases of the junction unmatched.